This passage covers 32 T cell receptor beta chains from one sample sequenced in a study of blood T cell repertoires in COVID-19. Generated by immunoSEQ multiplex PCR, the TCRdb table keeps only in-frame clones and is missing some. The sample shows tens of thousands of clones, roughly nine tenths of them seen only once. The sequenced material came from peripheral blood. These receptors were collected from a man aged 55 to 69 with acute or convalescent COVID-19.

This chain joins TRBV5-1 and TRBJ1-1, with 8 positions matching TRBD1. This CDR3 has 13 residues. CDR1 is SGHRS and CDR2 is YFSETQ in the germline V gene. The ends lost 5 bases at V and 5 bases at J; junction bases unmatched: 5. CDR3 nucleotide sequence: TGCGCCAGCAGATTCCAGGGGGCTACTGAAGCTTTCTTT. It encodes CASRFQGATEAFF.

The chain employs TRBV5-1 and TRBJ2-7; 7 bases are a match to TRBD1. The ends lost 5 bases at V and 5 bases at J; junction bases unmatched: 7. Germline CDR1 SGHRS, CDR2 YFSETQ. The CDR3 extends over 13 amino acids. This CDR3 reads CASSPTGNDEQYF. CDR3 nucleotide sequence: TGCGCCAGCAGTCCGACAGGGAACGACGAGCAGTACTTC.

This chain joins TRBV5-5 and TRBJ2-7; D ambiguous. CDR1 and CDR2 (germline): SGHKS, YYEKEE (reference sequence). V was shortened by 5 bases and J by 1 base, with 13 bases between the two germline ends. The CDR3 is 14 residues long. The CDR3 here is CASSPVGTSYEQYF. The CDR3 coding sequence is TGTGCCAGCAGTCCGGTGGGCACATCCTACGAGCAGTACTTC.

V and J are TRBV9 and TRBJ1-3, with D uncertain. The germline CDR1 and CDR2 sequences are SGDLS and YYNGEE. The ends were cut back, 5 bases at V and 0 bases at J, with 6 bases in the middle. CDR3 length: 13 amino acids. The CDR3 DNA reads TGTGCCAGCAGTAGGAGCTCTGGAAACACCATATATTTT. The encoded protein is CASSRSSGNTIYF.

This chain uses TRBV6-5 with TRBJ1-5; D is unresolved. The V and J ends lost 0 bases and 6 bases respectively, with 15 bases between them. CDR3 length: 16 amino acids. Germline V gene lookup returns CDR1 MNHEY and CDR2 SVGAGI. The CDR3 region is CASSYSIGAGGQPQHF. Written as DNA, the CDR3 is TGTGCCAGCAGTTACTCGATCGGTGCCGGCGGTCAGCCCCAGCATTTT.

This sequence joins TRBV19 and TRBJ1-4; 9 positions match TRBD1. CDR3 length equals 13 residues. Germline V lookup: CDR1 LNHDA, CDR2 SQIVND (reference sequence). The trim removed 10 bases at V and 8 bases at J, leaving 8 bases unmatched. DNA of the CDR3: TGTGCCACTAAACAGGGGGCTAGGGAAAAACTGTTTTTT. This codes for CATKQGAREKLFF.

The V and J genes are TRBV6-5 and TRBJ2-1; the D is unclear. Germline assignment: CDR1 MNHEY and CDR2 SVGAGI. CDR3 length: 14 amino acids. V dropped 2 bases and J dropped 4 bases, with 9 bases sitting between them. The CDR3 loop is CASSYSVIYNEQFF. The CDR3 DNA reads as TGTGCCAGCAGTTACAGCGTAATATACAATGAGCAGTTCTTC.

This sequence joins TRBV3-1 (or the pseudogene TRBV3-2) and TRBJ1-4; D unclear. CDR1 and CDR2 from the germline V gene are LGHDT and YNNKEL (reference sequence). The CDR3 is 14 amino acids. Trimming left V 2 bases short and J 0 bases short, with 4 bases between. Here the CDR3 reads CASSQRSTNEKLFF. The CDR3 region has the DNA TGTGCCAGCAGCCAACGTTCAACTAATGAAAAACTGTTTTTT.

The chain has TRBV9 and TRBJ1-1; the D is unclear. Germline V gene data show CDR1 as SGDLS and CDR2 as YYNGEE. V gave up 0 bases and J gave up 4 bases, with 13 bases separating them. The CDR3 has 15 residues. This chain's CDR3 is CASSVATPFATEAFF. In DNA, the CDR3 is TGTGCCAGCAGCGTAGCGACACCCTTCGCCACTGAAGCTTTCTTT. The full variable domain, with the rest looked up from reference TRBV9 and TRBJ1-1, is DSGVTQTPKHLITATGQRVTLRCSPRSGDLSVYWYQQSLDQGLQFLIQYYNGEERAKGNILERFSAQQFPDLHSELNLSSLELGDSALYFCASSVATPFATEAFFGQGTRLTVV.

The V and J genes are TRBV3-1 (or the pseudogene TRBV3-2) and TRBJ1-1, with 10 bases identical to TRBD1. CDR1 is LGHDT and CDR2 is YNNKEL in the germline V gene (reference sequence). V lost 3 bases and J lost 4; bases outside the gene matches: 11. The CDR3 totals 17 residues. CDR3 DNA: TGTGCCAGCAGCCACCGAGTAGGCGGACAGGGGGGCACTGAAGCTTTCTTT. Amino acid sequence: CASSHRVGGQGGTEAFF.

V usage is TRBV29-1 and J usage is TRBJ2-2, with 9 nucleotides matching TRBD2. Germline loops: CDR1 SQVTM, CDR2 ANQGSEA. The CDR3 length is 14 residues. Losses at the gene ends were 7 bases for V and 4 bases for J; bases not matched to a gene: 7. CDR3 in amino acids: CSGSAGGTTGELFF. DNA for the CDR3: TGCAGCGGCTCAGCGGGGGGTACCACCGGGGAGCTGTTTTTT.

Only one count was recorded for this clone. The chain carries TRBV6-4 and TRBJ1-2; 11 bases fit TRBD1. This CDR3 region has 15 residues. CDR1 and CDR2 (germline): MRHNA, SNTAGT. Germline trimming cut 3 bases from V and 6 bases from J; bases unmatched to any gene: 6. CDR3: CASSDGQGALDGYTF. The CDR3 region has the DNA TGTGCCAGCAGTGATGGACAGGGGGCATTAGATGGCTACACCTTC.

This clone was detected only once. J is TRBJ1-1 and V is TRBV6-6, with no clear D. The CDR3 runs to 14 residues. Looked up from germline, CDR1 is MNHNY and CDR2 is SVGAGI (reference sequence). V was clipped by 6 bases and J by 1 base, with 12 bases between them. The CDR3 coding sequence is TGTGCCAGCAGGAAGGTACAGAGGAACACTGAAGCTTTCTTT. Translating it yields CASRKVQRNTEAFF.

This chain links TRBV7-8 with TRBJ2-7; 8 bases align to TRBD1. The germline CDR1 and CDR2 sequences are SGHVS and FQNEAQ. There are 14 residues in the CDR3. The V and J ends lost 5 bases and 0 bases, in that order; junction bases with no gene match: 3. In DNA form, the CDR3 reads TGTGCCAGCAGCGCAGGGACAGGCTCCTACGAGCAGTACTTC. It specifies CASSAGTGSYEQYF.

The rearrangement links TRBV28 to TRBJ1-1; TRBD1 aligns across 9 bases. The V gene end was trimmed by 8 bases and the J gene end by 7 bases; junction bases not matched to a gene: 5. Germline V CDR1 and CDR2: MDHEN, SYDVKM. The CDR3 length is 12 residues. CDR3 nucleotide sequence: TGTGCCAGCTACCCGGACAGGGGTGAAGCTTTCTTT. Amino acid sequence: CASYPDRGEAFF.

The CDR3 sequence is CASSEETGGKQPQHF. For the CDR3, the DNA is TGTGCCAGCAGTGAAGAGACAGGGGGAAAACAGCCCCAGCATTTT. The chain combines TRBV2 with TRBJ1-5; 9 bases align to TRBD1. From germline, CDR1 is SNHLY and CDR2 FYNNEI. V shed 1 base and J 7 bases; nucleotides not matched to a gene: 5. The CDR3 is 15 amino acids.

The V gene is TRBV5-4, the J gene TRBJ1-1; D is possibly TRBD1 (5 bases). CDR3 size: 11 residues. V was pared by 0 bases and J by 10 bases, with 7 bases between. Per germline, CDR1 SGHNT and CDR2 YYREEE (reference sequence). CDR3 nucleotide sequence: TGTGCCAGCAGCTTGGGGGGGGGAGCTTTCTTT. Translating gives CASSLGGGAFF.

This clone has just one count. This chain joins TRBV2 and TRBJ1-5, with a weak D call TRBD1 (5 bases). V was cut by 4 bases and J by 3 bases, with 10 bases left in between. The CDR3 is made up of 14 amino acids. Germline V gives CDR1 SNHLY, CDR2 FYNNEI. The CDR3 loop reads CASSAVQDNQPQHF. The CDR3 nucleotides are TGTGCCAGCAGTGCCGTACAGGACAATCAGCCCCAGCATTTT.

This clone came up once. The V gene is TRBV2, the J gene TRBJ1-6; 7 bases map to TRBD1. The CDR3 spans 15 residues. Trimming at V came to 2 bases and at J to 10 bases, leaving 8 bases not matched to a gene. CDR1 SNHLY and CDR2 FYNNEI come from the germline V gene. In nucleotides, the CDR3 is TGTGCCAGCAGTGAAAAAACAGGGGCATACTCACCCCTCCACTTT. Encoded protein: CASSEKTGAYSPLHF. Drawing the rest from reference TRBV2 and TRBJ1-6, the complete variable domain is EPEVTQTPSHQVTQMGQEVILRCVPISNHLYFYWYRQILGQKVEFLVSFYNNEISEKSEIFDDQFSVERPDGSNFTLKIRSTKLEDSAMYFCASSEKTGAYSPLHFGNGTRLTVT.

The V call is TRBV11-3, the J call TRBJ2-3; TRBD1 aligns across 7 bases. The CDR3 sequence is 14 residues long. J was trimmed by 2 bases and V by 5 bases; bases with no gene match: 4. Germline values: CDR1 SGHNT, CDR2 YENEEA. As DNA, the CDR3 is TGTGCCAGCAGCCCACAGGGGACCACAGATACGCAGTATTTT. Translating it yields CASSPQGTTDTQYF.

The chain uses TRBV2 and TRBJ1-4, with 7 bases lining up with TRBD1. The CDR3 length is 16 residues. Germline V gene sequence: CDR1 SNHLY, CDR2 FYNNEI. V lost 6 bases, J lost 7 bases, and 14 bases stayed unmatched. CDR3 amino acids: CASSSGTVPAGEKLFF. The CDR3 coding sequence is TGTGCCAGCAGCTCCGGGACAGTTCCCGCAGGTGAAAAACTGTTTTTT.

This clone was detected once. V gene TRBV4-1 combines with J gene TRBJ2-3, with a weak D call TRBD1 (5 bases). Germline CDR1 is MGHRA and CDR2 is YSYEKL. This CDR3 spans 15 amino acids. Deletions cut 0 bases from V and 0 bases from J, with 7 bases between. The DNA for the CDR3 is TGCGCCAGCAGCCAAGAGACAGCTAGCACAGATACGCAGTATTTT. This sequence encodes CASSQETASTDTQYF.

This rearrangement joins TRBV9 to TRBJ2-7; D possibly corresponds to TRBD1 (6 bases). CDR3 length equals 16 residues. V was shortened by 3 bases and J by 4 bases, with 20 bases between the two germline ends. CDR1 SGDLS and CDR2 YYNGEE come from the germline V gene. CDR3 sequence: CASSAGDTRSGYEQYF. CDR3 DNA: TGTGCCAGCAGCGCAGGGGACACCCGTTCAGGGTACGAGCAGTACTTC.

The chain links TRBV27 to TRBJ1-2; TRBD1 agrees at 10 bases. Germline CDR1 is MNHEY and CDR2 is SMNVEV (reference sequence). V lost 5 bases, J lost 8 bases, and 14 bases stayed unmatched. This CDR3 has 16 residues. DNA for the CDR3: TGTGCCAGCAGTCCCCGAGGGGACAGGGGCAGTTACGGCTACACCTTC. Translated: CASSPRGDRGSYGYTF.

The rearrangement uses TRBV19 and TRBJ1-5; perhaps TRBD1 as D (5 bases). Looked up from germline, CDR1 is LNHDA and CDR2 is SQIVND (reference sequence). Trimming shortened V by 2 bases and J by 6 bases, and 14 bases separated the two germline ends. This CDR3 has 15 residues. CDR3 residues: CASSILGSGPQPQHF. CDR3 in DNA: TGTGCCAGTAGTATACTCGGGTCAGGGCCTCAGCCCCAGCATTTT. Filled out from reference TRBV19 and TRBJ1-5, the complete variable domain reads DGGITQSPKYLFRKEGQNVTLSCEQNLNHDAMYWYRQDPGQGLRLIYYSQIVNDFQKGDIAEGYSVSREKKESFPLTVTSAQKNPTAFYLCASSILGSGPQPQHFGDGTRLSIL.

This clone came up once. The chain uses TRBV5-5 and TRBJ2-7, with TRBD1 matching over 9 bases. The V gene's germline CDR1 is SGHKS and CDR2 YYEKEE (reference sequence). This CDR3 comprises 15 residues. Trimming removed 4 bases from V and 0 bases from J; junction bases left unmatched: 5. CDR3 loop: CASSGGTGYSYEQYF. Written as DNA, the CDR3 is TGTGCCAGCAGCGGCGGGACAGGGTACTCCTACGAGCAGTACTTC.

The gene calls are TRBV19 and TRBJ2-7; D gene uncertain. Germline CDR1 LNHDA, CDR2 SQIVND (reference sequence). This CDR3 is built from 14 residues. V lost 5 bases and J 3 bases, leaving 14 bases between the germline ends. For the CDR3, the DNA is TGTGCCAGTAGTGAGGAGTATATGGACTACGAGCAGTACTTC. Protein: CASSEEYMDYEQYF. Together with reference TRBV19 and TRBJ2-7, the CDR3 gives the full variable domain: DGGITQSPKYLFRKEGQNVTLSCEQNLNHDAMYWYRQDPGQGLRLIYYSQIVNDFQKGDIAEGYSVSREKKESFPLTVTSAQKNPTAFYLCASSEEYMDYEQYFGPGTRLTVT.

This clone appeared a single time. The V and J genes are TRBV5-5 and TRBJ1-3; D is perhaps TRBD1 (6 bases). V lost 2 bases to trimming and J lost 0 bases, with 15 bases between them. CDR3 size: 17 residues. Germline V gene data show CDR1 as SGHKS and CDR2 as YYEKEE (reference sequence). This CDR3 reads CASSFLNTGRSGNTIYF. The CDR3 DNA reads TGTGCCAGCAGCTTCCTAAATACAGGGCGCTCTGGAAACACCATATATTTT.

V gene TRBV5-1 combines with J gene TRBJ2-3, with D hard to call. This CDR3 has 15 amino acids. Trimming cost V 1 base and J 2 bases, with 11 bases left between them. Per the germline V gene, CDR1 is SGHRS and CDR2 is YFSETQ. The CDR3 here is CASSLIFPVTDTQYF. CDR3 sequence (DNA): TGCGCCAGCAGCTTGATCTTTCCCGTCACAGATACGCAGTATTTT. The entire variable domain, with the rest obtained from reference TRBV5-1 and TRBJ2-3, is as follows: KAGVTQTPRYLIKTRGQQVTLSCSPISGHRSVSWYQQTPGQGLQFLFEYFSETQRNKGNFPGRFSGRQFSNSRSEMNVSTLELGDSALYLCASSLIFPVTDTQYFGPGTRLTVL.

This clone has a single count. The V call is TRBV5-1, the J call TRBJ2-7; 7 bases fit TRBD2. The CDR3 length is 13 residues. CDR1 and CDR2 (germline): SGHRS, YFSETQ. V gave up 7 bases and J gave up 1 base; unmatched junction bases: 5. The CDR3 nucleotides are TGCGCCAGCTCGGTGCGGGGGTCCTACGAGCAGTACTTC. As protein: CASSVRGSYEQYF.

The chain has TRBV5-1 and TRBJ1-2; 9 positions match TRBD1. There are 15 residues in the CDR3. V trimming: 2 bases; J trimming: 3 bases; junction bases outside the gene matches: 5. Germline V gene data show CDR1 as SGHRS and CDR2 as YFSETQ. CDR3 nucleotides: TGCGCCAGCAGCTTAAGACAGGGGGTATACTATGGCTACACCTTC. It translates to CASSLRQGVYYGYTF.

As for this clone: Germline and junction disagree at one end, which may indicate a read error. The rearrangement links TRBV6-5 to TRBJ1-1; D is undetermined. The CDR3 is 13 residues long. Per the germline V gene, CDR1 is MNHEY and CDR2 is SVGAGI. CDR3 sequence (DNA): TGCCGTGCGAGCCTCGGCTGGAGCACTGAAGCTTTCTTT. Translated: CRASLGWSTEAFF.